These 18 T cell receptor beta chains share one sample of origin, sequenced in a study of blood T cell repertoires in COVID-19. Here immunoSEQ multiplex PCR was the method, and the copy in TCRdb shows in-frame clones only, minus some. The data hold 300,000 to 350,000 clones, with around 87% observed a single time. Sequencing was performed on peripheral blood. These receptors were obtained from a woman in her fifties or sixties with COVID-19, enrolled during active disease.

The rearrangement joins TRBV20-1 to TRBJ2-5; TRBD1 matches 8 bases. The CDR3 has 13 residues. Germline V gene sequence: CDR1 DFQATT, CDR2 SNEGSKA (reference sequence). V gave up 3 bases and J gave up 5 bases; unmatched junction bases: 5. The CDR3 here is CSASQGARETQYF. CDR3 DNA sequence: TGCAGTGCTAGTCAGGGGGCACGCGAGACCCAGTACTTC.

This rearrangement joins TRBV6-2 or TRBV6-3 to TRBJ2-1; maybe TRBD2 (6 bases). Trimming left V 1 base short and J 7 bases short, with 20 bases between. In germline, CDR1 is MNHEY, CDR2 SVGEGT. CDR3 length equals 17 residues. The CDR3: CASSYFSQRRVGNEQFF. Written as DNA, the CDR3 is TGTGCCAGCAGTTACTTCTCACAGAGGAGGGTTGGGAATGAGCAGTTCTTC.

This chain links TRBV19 with TRBJ2-1, with D uncertain. Germline V gene lookup returns CDR1 LNHDA and CDR2 SQIVND (reference sequence). The CDR3 loop spans 15 amino acids. Trimming removed 3 bases from V and 3 bases from J, with 12 bases in between. Written as DNA, the CDR3 is TGTGCCAGTAGTATTGTGACATTAGACTACAATGAGCAGTTCTTC. Translated, it gives CASSIVTLDYNEQFF.

The chain recombines TRBV11-2 with TRBJ2-1, with a possible D match to TRBD1 (6 bases). The CDR3 extends over 14 amino acids. Trimming cost V 7 bases and J 0 bases, with 10 bases left between them. Germline V gene sequence: CDR1 SGHAT, CDR2 FQNNGV. CDR3 bases: TGTGCCAGCACCGAAGGGGGCTCCTACAATGAGCAGTTCTTC. The encoded protein is CASTEGGSYNEQFF.

The genes are TRBV21-1 and TRBJ1-2; no DNA check was done on the table's D call, TRBD1. TRBV21-1 is classified as a pseudogene. The CDR3 is made up of 14 amino acids. CDR3 DNA sequence: TGTGCCACACCGAACAGGGGAATTAACTATGGCTACACCTTC. This sequence encodes CATPNRGINYGYTF.

The V and J genes are TRBV10-1 and TRBJ2-7; 7 bases are shared with TRBD1. This CDR3 has 20 amino acids. From germline, CDR1 is WNHNN and CDR2 SYGVQD (reference sequence). The V and J ends lost 8 bases and 4 bases, in that order; junction bases with no gene match: 29. The chain's CDR3 is CASRNVVGQNKLDTSYEQYF. The DNA for the CDR3 is TGCGCCAGCCGGAACGTCGTGGGACAGAACAAACTAGATACGTCGTACGAGCAGTACTTC.

J is TRBJ2-2 and V is TRBV3-1 (or the pseudogene TRBV3-2), with 8 bases matching TRBD1. The CDR3 totals 14 residues. CDR1 and CDR2 from the germline V gene are LGHDT and YNNKEL (reference sequence). V dropped 4 bases and J dropped 4; count of bases not matched to a gene: 2. CDR3 residues: CASSPTGATGELFF. In DNA form, the CDR3 reads TGTGCCAGCAGCCCGACAGGGGCCACCGGGGAGCTGTTTTTT.

The gene calls are TRBV2 and TRBJ1-1; D gene unclear. This CDR3 is built from 12 residues. Germline values: CDR1 SNHLY, CDR2 FYNNEI. Trimming shortened V by 3 bases and J by 5 bases, and 7 bases separated the two germline ends. CDR3 residues: CASSDRWTEAFF. CDR3 nucleotides: TGTGCCAGCAGTGACCGGTGGACTGAAGCTTTCTTT.

DNA of the CDR3: TGTGCCTGGAGTGTAACTACAGGGAATTTACAGTTCTTC. This sequence encodes CAWSVTTGNLQFF. The chain uses TRBV30 and TRBJ2-1; TRBD1 is a possible D gene (6 bases). From germline, CDR1 is GTSNPN and CDR2 SVGIG (reference sequence). The CDR3 has 13 amino acids. V was shortened by 0 bases and J by 13 bases, with 16 bases between the two germline ends.

In this sample, this clone turned up a few times. The genes are TRBV7-9 and TRBJ2-1; 7 bases are shared with TRBD2. V trimming: 2 bases; J trimming: 2 bases; junction bases outside the gene matches: 6. Germline lookup yields CDR1 SEHNR and CDR2 FQNEAQ (reference sequence). CDR3 size: 16 residues. The DNA for the CDR3 is TGTGCCAGCAGCTTAAGTTCCGGGACTACCTACAATGAGCAGTTCTTC. It translates to CASSLSSGTTYNEQFF.

The rearrangement joins TRBV11-3 to TRBJ2-7; D possibly corresponds to TRBD2 (5 bases). V was shortened by 0 bases and J by 0 bases, with 9 bases between the two germline ends. Germline loops: CDR1 SGHNT, CDR2 YENEEA. This CDR3 contains 15 residues. This chain's CDR3 is CASSLDSEGSYEQYF. CDR3 sequence (DNA): TGTGCCAGCAGCTTAGATTCCGAGGGCTCCTACGAGCAGTACTTC.

V and J are TRBV4-3 and TRBJ2-1; 12 positions agree with TRBD2. The junction had 12 bases not matched to a gene; V was cut back by 4 bases and J by 5 bases. The length of the CDR3 is 18 residues. Germline CDR1 reads LGHNA; CDR2 reads YSLEER. CDR3 sequence (DNA): TGCGCCAGCAGCCCCCGGCTAGCGGGAGGGTTTACCAACAATGAGCAGTTCTTC. Translated, it gives CASSPRLAGGFTNNEQFF.

In this sample, this clone is large. This chain joins TRBV25-1 and TRBJ2-3; a possible D gene is TRBD2 (5 bases). Germline V gives CDR1 MGHDK, CDR2 SYGVNS. Between the trimmed V and J ends, which lost 2 bases and 3 bases, there was a span of 6 bases. The CDR3 loop spans 13 amino acids. The CDR3 DNA reads as TGTGCCAGCAGTGAAGGCGGGACAGATACGCAGTATTTT. Translated, it gives CASSEGGTDTQYF.

V and J are TRBV27 and TRBJ2-3; 8 positions match TRBD2. Germline lookup yields CDR1 MNHEY and CDR2 SMNVEV (reference sequence). This CDR3 spans 16 amino acids. The trim removed 6 bases at V and 2 bases at J, leaving 10 bases unmatched. The DNA of the CDR3 is TGTGCCAGCAGACTGCTCGCGGGAGGTGCCACAGATACGCAGTATTTT. It encodes CASRLLAGGATDTQYF.

This clone was seen only a few times. The chain joins TRBV5-6 to TRBJ2-7; D may be TRBD1 (6 bases). With 4 bases removed from V and 5 bases from J, the gap between germline ends came to 19 bases. From germline, CDR1 is SGHDT and CDR2 YYEEEE. This CDR3 has 15 residues. The CDR3 region has the DNA TGTGCCAGCAGCGGAAGTGACAGAGGGGGAAACGAGCAGTACTTC. Its translation is CASSGSDRGGNEQYF.

The chain is built from TRBV7-3 and TRBJ1-1, with D possibly TRBD1 on 6 matching bases. CDR3 length: 16 residues. Germline values: CDR1 SGHTA, CDR2 FQGTGA. The V gene lost 1 base and the J gene lost 4 bases, with 16 bases spanning the gap. The chain's CDR3 is CASSLMRLQGITEAFF. The CDR3 coding sequence is TGTGCCAGCAGCTTAATGAGATTACAGGGTATCACTGAAGCTTTCTTT.

The chain carries TRBV18 and TRBJ2-7, with 7 bases identical to TRBD1. This CDR3 is built from 15 residues. CDR1 and CDR2 from the germline V gene are KGHSH and LQKENI. The trim removed 5 bases at V and 2 bases at J, leaving 9 bases unmatched. The CDR3 DNA reads as TGTGCCAGCTCAAGACCGGGACAGTGGACCTACGAGCAGTACTTC. Translation: CASSRPGQWTYEQYF.

This chain joins TRBV7-9 and TRBJ2-5, with 9 positions matching TRBD2. The CDR3 extends over 17 amino acids. Per germline, CDR1 SEHNR and CDR2 FQNEAQ (reference sequence). Trimming cost V 1 base and J 5 bases; bases outside gene matches: 11. The CDR3 region is CASSLGARAGGGETQYF. In nucleotides, the CDR3 is TGTGCCAGCAGCTTAGGAGCTCGAGCGGGAGGCGGGGAGACCCAGTACTTC.